The 13 T cell receptor beta chains below come from one sample, sequenced in a study of shared clonotypes between healthy human individuals. Clones were read by immunoSEQ multiplex PCR, and TCRdb kept only the in-frame ones, dropping some. The sample shows some 1,100,000 clones, approximately 78% of them seen only once. The specimen was memory CD4+ T cells from PBMCs. Stated subset: CD45RA-negative fraction. These receptors originate from a man aged 18 to 29 in good health. Some clones in this sample may be carry-over from other donors' samples.

The V gene is TRBV18, the J gene TRBJ2-1, with TRBD2 matching 10 bases. The J segment lost 7 bases and the V segment lost 0 bases, leaving 6 bases of the junction unmatched. The CDR3 sequence is 16 residues long. Germline loops: CDR1 KGHSH, CDR2 LQKENI. The CDR3 nucleotides are TGTGCCAGCTCACCACCTTTAGCGGGAGGAACGAATGAGCAGTTCTTC. Translating it yields CASSPPLAGGTNEQFF.

This clone was seen more than once but under ten times. The J gene is TRBJ2-1, the V gene TRBV16; tentatively, D is TRBD1 (5 bases). The CDR3 is 13 amino acids. With 0 bases removed from V and 6 bases from J, the gap between germline ends came to 6 bases. Germline CDR1 and CDR2: KGHSY and FQNENV. CDR3 in amino acids: CASSQSGRNEQFF. The CDR3 nucleotides read TGTGCCAGCAGCCAATCGGGGCGCAATGAGCAGTTCTTC.

This sequence joins TRBV2 and TRBJ2-5; D might be TRBD1 or TRBD2, each matching 6 bases. This CDR3 region has 12 residues. Germline CDR1 SNHLY, CDR2 FYNNEI. V shed 5 bases and J shed 11 bases, with 15 bases lying between them. CDR3 region: CASSNPGGGQYF. CDR3 in DNA: TGTGCCAGCAGTAACCCCGGGGGCGGTCAGTACTTC.

The J gene is TRBJ1-2, the V gene TRBV7-9; D gene unclear. This CDR3 contains 12 residues. Trimming took 2 bases from V and 12 from J, leaving 13 bases between them. Germline CDR1 and CDR2: SEHNR and FQNEAQ (reference sequence). The CDR3 DNA is TGTGCCAGCAGCTTAACACTCGCAAGGGACACCTTC. Its translation: CASSLTLARDTF.

The rearrangement joins TRBV7-9 to TRBJ2-5; 7 bases agree with TRBD2. Losses at the gene ends were 1 base for V and 4 bases for J; bases not matched to a gene: 9. Germline lookup yields CDR1 SEHNR and CDR2 FQNEAQ (reference sequence). The CDR3 runs to 16 residues. In DNA, the CDR3 is TGTGCCAGCAGCTTAGTTTTAGGGCGCGGGAGAGAGACCCAGTACTTC. It encodes CASSLVLGRGRETQYF.

The gene calls are TRBV9 and TRBJ2-1, with 8 bases aligning to TRBD1. V lost 6 bases to trimming and J lost 4 bases; unmatched junction nucleotides: 9. This CDR3 is 15 amino acids long. CDR1 SGDLS and CDR2 YYNGEE come from the germline V gene. The chain's CDR3 is CASNRQGLTYNEQFF. CDR3 bases: TGTGCCAGCAATCGACAGGGGCTGACTTACAATGAGCAGTTCTTC.

This clone was counted only a few times. The chain carries TRBV30 and TRBJ2-3, with 10 bases lining up with TRBD2. Trimming at V came to 3 bases and at J to 3 bases, leaving 9 bases not matched to a gene. The CDR3 loop spans 16 amino acids. In germline, CDR1 is GTSNPN, CDR2 SVGIG (reference sequence). For the CDR3, the DNA is TGTGCCTGGAGCGGGAGCGGGGGGGGGAGGACAGATACGCAGTATTTT. This translates into CAWSGSGGGRTDTQYF.

This clone has just a few counts. The rearrangement uses TRBV5-4 and TRBJ2-1, with 8 positions matching TRBD1. The CDR3 has 15 residues. Trimming cost V 5 bases and J 1 base; bases outside gene matches: 5. Germline assignment: CDR1 SGHNT and CDR2 YYREEE (reference sequence). CDR3 sequence (DNA): TGTGCCAGCAGGGCCGGGACAGGATCCTACAATGAGCAGTTCTTC. Amino acids: CASRAGTGSYNEQFF.

This clone was counted between two and nine times. The chain carries TRBV4-1 and TRBJ2-7; 8 bases map to TRBD2. The CDR3 totals 16 residues. The ends lost 0 bases at V and 1 base at J; junction bases unmatched: 5. Germline V gene data show CDR1 as MGHRA and CDR2 as YSYEKL. CDR3 residues: CASSQDQVAGSYEQYF. The CDR3 DNA reads TGCGCCAGCAGCCAAGATCAAGTAGCGGGGTCCTACGAGCAGTACTTC.

The chain carries TRBV11-2 and TRBJ1-1, with D unresolved. The germline V gene encodes CDR1 SGHAT and CDR2 FQNNGV. CDR3 length: 16 amino acids. The ends were cut back, 2 bases at V and 1 base at J, with 14 bases in the middle. The chain's CDR3 is CASSLKFGQKNTEAFF. The CDR3 nucleotides are TGTGCCAGCAGCTTAAAATTCGGCCAGAAGAACACTGAAGCTTTCTTT.

The chain employs TRBV7-6 and TRBJ2-1, with 8 bases identical to TRBD2. Germline trimming cut 5 bases from V and 3 bases from J; bases unmatched to any gene: 9. CDR3 size: 16 residues. Germline CDR1 reads SGHVS; CDR2 reads FNYEAQ. The CDR3: CASSSLLAEYYNEQFF. The CDR3 region has the DNA TGTGCCAGCAGCAGCCTACTAGCGGAGTACTACAATGAGCAGTTCTTC.

The chain employs TRBV6-1 and TRBJ1-5; TRBD1 is a possible D gene (5 bases). V was clipped by 8 bases and J by 2 bases, with 13 bases between them. The germline CDR1 and CDR2 sequences are MNHNS and SASEGT. This CDR3 contains 14 residues. CDR3 coding DNA: TGTGCCAGCGTGGATCCGGGACGCAATCAGCCCCAGCATTTT. It yields the protein CASVDPGRNQPQHF.

The chain has TRBV18 and TRBJ1-1, with D maybe TRBD1 (5 bases). The CDR3 runs to 15 residues. The germline V and J ends were trimmed by 0 bases and 4 bases, with 12 bases remaining between them. The germline gives CDR1 KGHSH, CDR2 LQKENI. CDR3 sequence reads: CASSPPGGRGTEAFF. In nucleotides, the CDR3 is TGTGCCAGCTCACCACCGGGGGGTCGGGGCACTGAAGCTTTCTTT.